This entry lists 28 T cell receptor beta chains sequenced from one sample in a study of blood T cell repertoires in COVID-19. Repertoires were generated with immunoSEQ multiplex PCR, while TCRdb's copy carries only in-frame clones and drops some. Here the sample spans about 250,000 clones, 75% to 85% being singletons. The sample was peripheral blood. The source of these receptors is a man aged 50 to 60 with COVID-19, enrolled during active disease.

This clone was seen once. J is TRBJ2-7 and V is TRBV11-1; 8 bases map to TRBD1. Germline values: CDR1 SGHAT, CDR2 FQDESV (reference sequence). The CDR3 is 15 amino acids. V lost 0 bases, J lost 3 bases, and 4 bases stayed unmatched. The CDR3 protein is CASSLAGTGGYEQYF. CDR3 nucleotide sequence: TGTGCCAGCAGCTTAGCGGGGACAGGAGGCTACGAGCAGTACTTC.

The chain links TRBV28 to TRBJ1-2, with a possible D match to TRBD1 (5 bases). CDR1 and CDR2 from the germline V gene are MDHEN and SYDVKM. Trimming took off 5 bases at V and 5 bases at J, with 15 bases between the two ends. The CDR3 is 14 residues long. The chain's CDR3 is CASSTLTAKYGYTF. The DNA of the CDR3 is TGTGCCAGCAGTACGTTGACAGCAAAGTATGGCTACACCTTC.

The chain is built from TRBV11-2 and TRBJ1-2; D gene unclear. This CDR3 contains 13 residues. The V and J ends lost 5 bases and 8 bases respectively, with 15 bases between them. Germline CDR1 SGHAT, CDR2 FQNNGV. CDR3 in amino acids: CASSPPLGGGYTF. The DNA for the CDR3 is TGTGCCAGCAGCCCCCCCCTAGGTGGGGGCTACACCTTC.

The genes are TRBV11-2 and TRBJ1-1; TRBD1 matches at 10 bases. Germline V gene sequence: CDR1 SGHAT, CDR2 FQNNGV. The V segment lost 3 bases and the J segment 3 bases; nucleotides outside the gene matches: 1. The CDR3 length is 14 residues. The CDR3 DNA follows: TGTGCCAGCAGCTTGGACAGGGGGGACACTGAAGCTTTCTTT. Protein sequence: CASSLDRGDTEAFF.

The CDR3 sequence: CARGTNWNTGELFF. CDR3 nucleotide sequence: TGTGCCAGGGGGACAAATTGGAACACCGGGGAGCTGTTTTTT. This sequence joins TRBV28 and TRBJ2-2; D might be TRBD1 (6 bases). The CDR3 spans 14 residues. Trimming cost V 9 bases and J 1 base, with 12 bases left between them. From germline, CDR1 is MDHEN and CDR2 SYDVKM.

The V call is TRBV19, the J call TRBJ2-5; 7 bases align to TRBD1. V was clipped by 5 bases and J by 1 base; unmatched bases: 7. This CDR3 spans 15 amino acids. Germline CDR1 is LNHDA and CDR2 is SQIVND (reference sequence). This CDR3 is CASSVRDRAQETQYF. For the CDR3, the DNA is TGTGCCAGTAGTGTCCGGGACAGAGCCCAAGAGACCCAGTACTTC.

The chain couples TRBV5-1 to TRBJ1-4; D possibly corresponds to TRBD1 (5 bases). Per the germline V gene, CDR1 is SGHRS and CDR2 is YFSETQ. The ends were cut back, 4 bases at V and 6 bases at J, with 13 bases in the middle. This CDR3 is built from 14 residues. CDR3 nucleotides: TGCGCCAGCAGCCCTCAAACGGGGGATGAAAAACTGTTTTTT. Its translation is CASSPQTGDEKLFF.

This sequence joins TRBV19 and TRBJ1-4; possible D gene TRBD1, 5 bases. Germline CDR1 reads LNHDA; CDR2 reads SQIVND (reference sequence). Between the trimmed V and J ends, which lost 1 base and 4 bases, there was a span of 13 bases. There are 16 residues in the CDR3. In nucleotides, the CDR3 is TGTGCCAGTAGTATAGGCTGGCAGGGCAATAATGAAAAACTGTTTTTT. Protein sequence: CASSIGWQGNNEKLFF.

The chain recombines TRBV6-4 with TRBJ2-3; D may be TRBD2 (6 bases). The V end lost 3 bases, the J end lost 1 base, and 8 bases lay between the germline ends. This CDR3 region has 14 residues. Germline V gene data show CDR1 as MRHNA and CDR2 as SNTAGT. The CDR3 coding sequence is TGTGCCAGCAGTGAGCGGGGAGGCACAGATACGCAGTATTTT. It specifies CASSERGGTDTQYF.

The chain carries TRBV5-1 and TRBJ2-3; TRBD2 matches at 8 bases. CDR1 SGHRS and CDR2 YFSETQ come from the germline V gene. The CDR3 spans 15 residues. Trimming at V came to 4 bases and at J to 6 bases, leaving 10 bases not matched to a gene. CDR3 DNA: TGCGCCAGCAGCGGCCAGGGTGCGGGGGGCGATACGCAGTATTTT. This gives the protein CASSGQGAGGDTQYF. Complete variable domain (other parts from reference TRBV5-1 and TRBJ2-3): KAGVTQTPRYLIKTRGQQVTLSCSPISGHRSVSWYQQTPGQGLQFLFEYFSETQRNKGNFPGRFSGRQFSNSRSEMNVSTLELGDSALYLCASSGQGAGGDTQYFGPGTRLTVL.

CDR3 DNA sequence: TGTGCCAGCAGTAGCCTGGGGGGGGCTTCTGCACCCCGCGAAAAACTGTTTTTT. The encoded protein is CASSSLGGASAPREKLFF. The rearrangement joins TRBV5-4 to TRBJ1-4, with D maybe TRBD1 (6 bases). The CDR3 extends over 18 amino acids. From germline, CDR1 is SGHNT and CDR2 YYREEE (reference sequence). The germline V and J ends were trimmed by 5 bases and 8 bases, with 28 bases remaining between them.

This clone appeared once. This chain joins TRBV6-5 and TRBJ2-5; 10 nucleotides align to TRBD1. The CDR3 is made up of 15 amino acids. Germline V gives CDR1 MNHEY, CDR2 SVGAGI. Trimming removed 7 bases from V and 5 bases from J; junction bases left unmatched: 10. As DNA, the CDR3 is TGTGCCAGCAAACTAGAGACAGGGGGCGGGGAGACCCAGTACTTC. Its protein product is CASKLETGGGETQYF.

This chain uses TRBV5-1 with TRBJ2-3, with TRBD2 matching 11 bases. The CDR3 spans 16 residues. Looked up from germline, CDR1 is SGHRS and CDR2 is YFSETQ. V was pared by 7 bases and J by 1 base, with 8 bases of the junction left unmatched. CDR3 sequence (DNA): TGCGCCAGCGTAGCGGGGGGGCCTCTCGGCACAGATACGCAGTATTTT. Its protein product is CASVAGGPLGTDTQYF.

This clone was counted once. The gene calls are TRBV5-8 and TRBJ1-3, with D maybe TRBD1 (6 bases). V was clipped by 4 bases and J by 1 base, with 12 bases between them. CDR3 length: 15 residues. The V gene's germline CDR1 is SGHTS and CDR2 YDEGEE. Written as DNA, the CDR3 is TGTGCCAGCAGCGTACTACAGGGATCTGGAAACACCATATATTTT. This codes for CASSVLQGSGNTIYF. Full variable domain (missing parts from reference TRBV5-8 and TRBJ1-3): EAGVTQSPTHLIKTRGQQATLRCSPISGHTSVYWYQQALGLGLQFLLWYDEGEERNRGNFPPRFSGRQFPNYSSELNVNALELEDSALYLCASSVLQGSGNTIYFGEGSWLTVV.

This clone was picked up one time. The gene calls are TRBV19 and TRBJ1-5; D ambiguous. This CDR3 is built from 13 residues. With 3 bases removed from V and 0 bases from J, the gap between germline ends came to 3 bases. Germline CDR1 LNHDA, CDR2 SQIVND (reference sequence). CDR3 DNA: TGTGCCAGTAGTATGGCTAGCAATCAGCCCCAGCATTTT. Protein sequence: CASSMASNQPQHF.

V gene TRBV7-9 combines with J gene TRBJ1-3; D is unclear. V was shortened by 4 bases and J by 3 bases, with 13 bases between the two germline ends. Germline CDR1 and CDR2: SEHNR and FQNEAQ (reference sequence). This CDR3 is built from 15 residues. The CDR3 here is CASSSIGYYGNTIYF. The CDR3 DNA is TGTGCCAGCAGCTCGATCGGGTACTATGGAAACACCATATATTTT.

The sample holds one count of this clone. The chain is built from TRBV7-9 and TRBJ1-6; D perhaps matches TRBD1 (6 bases). From germline, CDR1 is SEHNR and CDR2 FQNEAQ (reference sequence). V lost 4 bases and J 9 bases, leaving 19 bases between the germline ends. The CDR3 is 16 residues long. CDR3 loop: CASSSTNSGVGSPLHF. CDR3 sequence (DNA): TGTGCCAGCAGCTCTACTAATTCAGGGGTCGGTTCACCCCTCCACTTT.

V gene TRBV6-2 or TRBV6-3 combines with J gene TRBJ2-5, with 16 nucleotides matching TRBD2. Trimming took 4 bases from V and 5 from J; bases not matched to a gene: 10. Germline assignment: CDR1 MNHEY and CDR2 SVGEGT. The CDR3 is made up of 18 amino acids. CDR3 nucleotide sequence: TGTGCCAGCAGTTCACCGGGACTAGCGGGGGGGCGAGTTGAGACCCAGTACTTC. Residues: CASSSPGLAGGRVETQYF.

The rearrangement uses TRBV10-2 and TRBJ2-2; the D is unclear. Germline-derived CDR1 and CDR2 are WSHSY and SAAADI. The CDR3 loop spans 13 amino acids. The V end was cut by 1 base, the J end by 6 bases, with 6 bases between. The CDR3 region is CASSEFGPGELFF. The CDR3 coding sequence is TGCGCCAGCAGTGAGTTTGGGCCCGGGGAGCTGTTTTTT.

The genes are TRBV7-2 and TRBJ2-7, with TRBD1 matching over 8 bases. CDR1 is SGHTA, CDR2 FQGNSA, per germline. The V and J ends lost 5 bases and 5 bases, in that order; junction bases with no gene match: 8. This CDR3 has 14 residues. The DNA for the CDR3 is TGTGCCAGCAGCATTTGGACAGGGCCCGACGAGCAGTACTTC. Translating gives CASSIWTGPDEQYF. Full variable domain (outside the CDR3, taken from reference TRBV7-2 and TRBJ2-7): GAGVSQSPSNKVTEKGKDVELRCDPISGHTALYWYRQSLGQGLEFLIYFQGNSAPDKSGLPSDRFSAERTGGSVSTLTIQRTQQEDSAVYLCASSIWTGPDEQYFGPGTRLTVT.

The chain combines TRBV4-1 with TRBJ2-6; the match to TRBD2 covers 7 bases. The CDR3 extends over 17 amino acids. Germline V lookup: CDR1 MGHRA, CDR2 YSYEKL. The V gene end was trimmed by 0 bases and the J gene end by 2 bases; junction bases not matched to a gene: 4. Here the CDR3 reads CASSQDRGGAGANVLTF. The CDR3, as DNA: TGCGCCAGCAGCCAAGATCGCGGGGGAGCTGGGGCCAACGTCCTGACTTTC.

This clone was found a few times. The chain has TRBV14 and TRBJ1-6, with unresolved D. Deletions cut 4 bases from V and 4 bases from J, with 14 bases between. Germline loops: CDR1 SGHDN, CDR2 FVKESK. The CDR3 is made up of 16 amino acids. Here the CDR3 reads CASSPHGVHYNSPLHF. Written as DNA, the CDR3 is TGTGCCAGCAGCCCCCACGGGGTTCATTATAATTCACCCCTCCACTTT.

The chain links TRBV30 to TRBJ1-1; 7 nucleotides match TRBD1. The CDR3 has 14 residues. V was clipped by 8 bases and J by 4 bases; unmatched bases: 13. Germline-derived CDR1 and CDR2 are GTSNPN and SVGIG (reference sequence). This chain's CDR3 is CAGHTGDVSTEAFF. CDR3 in DNA: TGTGCCGGACATACAGGGGATGTGTCCACTGAAGCTTTCTTT.

The J gene is TRBJ1-4, the V gene TRBV9; D is undetermined. CDR3 length equals 14 residues. Germline V CDR1 and CDR2: SGDLS, YYNGEE. V was shortened by 0 bases and J by 5 bases, with 8 bases between the two germline ends. The CDR3 nucleotides read TGTGCCAGCAGCGTAGACCCGCAGAATGAAAAACTGTTTTTT. Translation: CASSVDPQNEKLFF. Together with reference TRBV9 and TRBJ1-4, the CDR3 gives the full variable domain: DSGVTQTPKHLITATGQRVTLRCSPRSGDLSVYWYQQSLDQGLQFLIQYYNGEERAKGNILERFSAQQFPDLHSELNLSSLELGDSALYFCASSVDPQNEKLFFGSGTQLSVL.

The V call is TRBV13, the J call TRBJ2-1; TRBD2 matches 15 bases. Germline lookup yields CDR1 PRHDT and CDR2 FYEKMQ (reference sequence). V lost 4 bases, J lost 9 bases, and 10 bases stayed unmatched. The CDR3 runs 17 residues. The CDR3 here is CASSSSGLAGGAGEQFF. DNA of the CDR3: TGTGCCAGCAGCTCTTCAGGACTAGCGGGGGGGGCTGGTGAGCAGTTCTTC.

The V gene is TRBV7-9, the J gene TRBJ1-2; 8 bases fit TRBD1. Germline V lookup: CDR1 SEHNR, CDR2 FQNEAQ (reference sequence). The CDR3 totals 15 residues. Trimming at V came to 5 bases and at J to 3 bases, leaving 8 bases not matched to a gene. The CDR3 spells CASSPTGGKHYGYTF. For the CDR3, the DNA is TGTGCCAGCAGCCCCACAGGGGGTAAACACTATGGCTACACCTTC. The entire variable domain, with the rest obtained from reference TRBV7-9 and TRBJ1-2, is as follows: DTGVSQNPRHKITKRGQNVTFRCDPISEHNRLYWYRQTLGQGPEFLTYFQNEAQLEKSRLLSDRFSAERPKGSFSTLEIQRTEQGDSAMYLCASSPTGGKHYGYTFGSGTRLTVV.

The rearrangement joins TRBV7-9 to TRBJ1-1; D is unclear. The germline V gene encodes CDR1 SEHNR and CDR2 FQNEAQ (reference sequence). CDR3 size: 11 residues. The V and J ends lost 4 bases and 7 bases respectively, with 7 bases between them. The CDR3, as DNA: TGTGCCAGCAGCTGGGAGCTTGAAGCTTTCTTT. This sequence encodes CASSWELEAFF.

In DNA, the CDR3 is TGTGCCAGCGGGACTAGCGGGGGGAGGTATTTT. Residues: CASGTSGGRYF. The V and J genes are TRBV5-4 and TRBJ2-3, with 15 bases lining up with TRBD2. The CDR3 is 11 residues long. V dropped 7 bases and J dropped 14; count of bases not matched to a gene: 2. CDR1 SGHNT and CDR2 YYREEE come from the germline V gene (reference sequence).